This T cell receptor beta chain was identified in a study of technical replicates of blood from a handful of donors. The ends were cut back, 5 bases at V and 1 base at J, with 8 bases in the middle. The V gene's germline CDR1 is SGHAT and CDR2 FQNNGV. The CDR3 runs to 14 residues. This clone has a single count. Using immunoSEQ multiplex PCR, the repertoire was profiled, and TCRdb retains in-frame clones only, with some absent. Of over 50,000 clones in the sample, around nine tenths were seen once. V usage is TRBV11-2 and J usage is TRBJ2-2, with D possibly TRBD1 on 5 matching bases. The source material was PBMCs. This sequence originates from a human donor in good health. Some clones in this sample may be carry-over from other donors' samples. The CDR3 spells CASSRTLNTGELFF. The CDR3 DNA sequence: TGTGCCAGCAGCCGGACACTGAACACCGGGGAGCTGTTTTTT.